This TCR beta chain was sequenced during a study of T-cell reconstitution after alpha-beta-depleted transplantation in children. Unique molecular identifiers featured in how the TCRbeta library was prepared. MiXCR, applied by TCRdb to the PCR reads, yields one record per CDR3 protein. Found here are hundreds of thousands of distinct CDR3 sequences, 12% of them singletons; the top ten hold around 2.5%. Ten or more counts support this clonotype. Germline V gene data show CDR1 as DFQATT and CDR2 as SNEGSKA (reference sequence). This CDR3 contains 13 residues. With 1 base removed from V and 9 bases from J, the gap between germline ends came to 12 bases.

This clonotype was obtained from a human donor who donated a stem cell graft to a child with acute lymphoblastic leukemia. The sample in question was PBMCs from the stem cell graft donor, obtained from the stem cell graft. The chain combines TRBV20-1 with TRBJ1-4; D perhaps matches TRBD1 (6 bases). This CDR3 is CSARAAQGKKLFF. The DNA of the CDR3 is TGCAGTGCTAGAGCTGCACAGGGTAAAAAACTGTTTTTT.